This T cell receptor beta chain stems from a study of chronic HIV infection and antiretroviral therapy. Each CDR3 protein is one row after TCRdb ran MiXCR on the 5' RACE reads. The sample yields over 40,000 distinct CDR3 sequences, 19% seen once. CDR3 length equals 16 residues. Germline CDR1 reads MDHEN; CDR2 reads SYDVKM. Trimming took 7 bases from V and 4 from J; bases not matched to a gene: 9. This clonotype was seen a single time. The sequence was obtained from an adult who had HIV and had not received antiretroviral therapy, or was an uninfected healthy control (not recorded which). This chain joins TRBV28 and TRBJ2-2; 10 positions agree with TRBD1. Material: peripheral blood. CDR3 amino acids: CASTPPDRGITGELFF. The DNA for the CDR3 is TGTGCCAGCACCCCTCCGGACAGGGGGATCACCGGGGAGCTGTTTTTT.